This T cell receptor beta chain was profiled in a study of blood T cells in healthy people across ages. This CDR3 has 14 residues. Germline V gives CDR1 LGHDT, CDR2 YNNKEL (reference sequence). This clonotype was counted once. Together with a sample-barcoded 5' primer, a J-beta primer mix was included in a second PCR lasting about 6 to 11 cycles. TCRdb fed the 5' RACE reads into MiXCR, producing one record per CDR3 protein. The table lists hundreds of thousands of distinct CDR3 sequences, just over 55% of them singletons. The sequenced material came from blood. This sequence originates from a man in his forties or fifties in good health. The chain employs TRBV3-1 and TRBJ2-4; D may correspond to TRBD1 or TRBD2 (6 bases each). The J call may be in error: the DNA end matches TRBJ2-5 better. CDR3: CASSHRGTKETQYF. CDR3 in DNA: TGTGCCAGCAGCCATCGCGGGACAAAAGAGACCCAGTACTTC.